A selection of T cell receptor beta chains follows, all from one sample in a study of cytomegalovirus exposure and HLA in healthy donors. Sequencing used immunoSEQ multiplex PCR; TCRdb keeps in-frame clones, though not all of them. The sample has about 250,000 clones, more than 75% seen once; the top ten hold about 2.5%. The sequenced material came from PBMCs. The receptor source for this set is a man aged 18-30 years in good health and CMV-seronegative. Each CDR3 is given with its conserved first and last residue. A D gene is named only where the DNA matches it firmly. Clone size is not always given. Where it is, it says once, few, many or a class for expanded clones.

few | TRBJ1-5 | TRBV7-9 | TRBD1 | TGTGCCAGCAGCTTAGTGGGACAGGGATTCCATCAGCCCCAGCATTTT | CASSLVGQGFHQPQHF
. | TRBJ1-1 | TRBV10-1 | TRBD1 | TGCGCCACCAGAGGACAGGGAACTGAAGCTTTCTTT | CATRGQGTEAFF
. | TRBJ2-1 | TRBV5-1 | . | TGCGCCAGCAGCTTGATGCTCGCCAGCAATGAGCAGTTCTTC | CASSLMLASNEQFF
. | TRBJ2-5 | TRBV6-1 | . | TGTGCCAGCAGTGATAGTCCGAGGACCCAGTACTTC | CASSDSPRTQYF
. | TRBJ2-7 | TRBV7-2 | TRBD2 | TGTGCCAGCAGCTTGGAGCGGGGCGGTGCCTACGAGCAGTACTTC | CASSLERGGAYEQYF
. | TRBJ2-7 | TRBV11-2 | . | TGTGCCAGCAGCTCGACCGGGACATATTCCTACGAGCAGTACTTC | CASSSTGTYSYEQYF
. | TRBJ2-1 | TRBV19 | . | TGTGCCAGTAGTACCCTAGACTACAATGAGCAGTTCTTC | CASSTLDYNEQFF
. | TRBJ1-3 | TRBV5-1 | TRBD1 | TGCGCCAGCAGCCAGGCTCAGGGGGTAGCCTCTGGAAACACCATATATTTT | CASSQAQGVASGNTIYF
. | TRBJ2-1 | TRBV27 | . | TGTGCCAGCAGTTTCGACAGCAACAATGAGCAGTTCTTC | CASSFDSNNEQFF
. | TRBJ2-1 | TRBV28 | . | TGTGCCACAAGGGGGAGCTCCTACAATGAGCAGTTCTTC | CATRGSSYNEQFF
. | TRBJ2-1 | TRBV7-3 | TRBD2 | TGTGCCAGCAGCCCTGGTAGGAGACTAGCGGGAGAGATCTCCTACAATGAGCAGTTCTTC | CASSPGRRLAGEISYNEQFF
. | TRBJ2-7 | TRBV27 | . | TGTGCCAGCACACTCGCGACCGGGGGTATCTACGAGCAGTACTTC | CASTLATGGIYEQYF
. | TRBJ2-2 | TRBV5-1 | TRBD2 | TGCGCCAGCAGCTTGCTAGCGGGAGAGGCCGGGGAGCTGTTTTTT | CASSLLAGEAGELFF
. | TRBJ2-6 | TRBV25-1 | TRBD2 | TGTGCCAGCACAACGGGGGGCTCTGGGGCCAACGTCCTGACTTTC | CASTTGGSGANVLTF
few | TRBJ1-1 | TRBV7-6 | . | TGTGCCAGCAGCTTAGCGTCCGGGGGTAGGGCTGAAGCTTTCTTT | CASSLASGGRAEAFF
. | TRBJ1-2 | TRBV2 | . | TGTGCCAGCGGGGGCGTTGCTAACTATGGCTACACCTTC | CASGGVANYGYTF
. | TRBJ2-3 | TRBV4-1 | TRBD1 | TGCGCCAGCAGCCATCCGGGACAGGGGGCTCCAGATACGCAGTATTTT | CASSHPGQGAPDTQYF
. | TRBJ2-7 | TRBV2 | . | TGTGCCAGCTCTCTTCCTTACCCCTACTCGGGGGAGCAGTACTTC | CASSLPYPYSGEQYF
. | TRBJ1-4 | TRBV5-1 | TRBD1 | TGCGCCAGCAGCCTAAACCCCGGGACAGGGGATGAAAAACTGTTTTTT | CASSLNPGTGDEKLFF
. | TRBJ2-2 | TRBV5-1 | TRBD1 | TGCGCCAGCAGCTTCTTGAGGGGGCCCGGCGGGGAGCTGTTTTTT | CASSFLRGPGGELFF
. | TRBJ2-3 | TRBV27 | . | TGTGCCAGCAGTTTGAGCGGAGGCACAGATACGCAGTATTTT | CASSLSGGTDTQYF
. | TRBJ2-7 | TRBV4-1 | . | TGCGCCAGCAGCCCCAGGAGGGCGTCCTACGAGCAGTACTTC | CASSPRRASYEQYF
. | TRBJ1-6 | TRBV4-3 | TRBD1 | TGCGCCAGCAGCCAAGCTACAGGGGGAAATTGGAATTCACCCCTCCACTTT | CASSQATGGNWNSPLHF
. | TRBJ2-1 | TRBV30 | . | TGTGCCTGGAAACTCGCGGGAATAACCTACAATGAGCAGTTCTTC | CAWKLAGITYNEQFF
. | TRBJ2-2 | TRBV27 | . | TGTGCCAGCAACTTGGGGGGTCCTAACACCGGGGAGCTGTTTTTT | CASNLGGPNTGELFF
. | TRBJ2-2 | TRBV4-3 | . | TGCGCCAGCAGCCAAGAATCGGGGAGCAACACCGGGGAGCTGTTTTTT | CASSQESGSNTGELFF
. | TRBJ1-6 | TRBV6-1 | . | TGTGCCAGCCGGGACTTGCTCAATAATTCACCCCTCCACTTT | CASRDLLNNSPLHF
. | TRBJ2-1 | TRBV9 | TRBD1 | TGTGCCAGCAGCCGGGGACAGGGGGCAGGCAATGAGCAGTTCTTC | CASSRGQGAGNEQFF
. | TRBJ1-1 | TRBV11-3 | . | TGTGCCAGCAGCTTAGAAGGGACATCAGGGGACACTGAAGCTTTCTTT | CASSLEGTSGDTEAFF
. | TRBJ1-1 | TRBV5-1 | . | TGCGCCAAAGCACGGGCTTTCTTT | CAKARAFF
. | TRBJ2-1 | TRBV6-5 | TRBD2 | TGTGCCAGCAGTCACGATCTAGCGGGGGGGCGTGAGCAGTTCTTC | CASSHDLAGGREQFF
. | TRBJ1-6 | TRBV4-3 | . | TGCGCCAGCAGCCAAGCGTTACAGGCGAATTCACCCCTCCACTTT | CASSQALQANSPLHF
. | TRBJ2-1 | TRBV10-3 | . | TGTGCCATCAGTGATAGGGCGGGGAGCGCAGGCGGTGAGCAGTTCTTC | CAISDRAGSAGGEQFF
. | TRBJ2-1 | TRBV7-2 | TRBD2 | TGTGCCAGCAGCCTAAAATACGAACTAGCGGGGGTCAATGAGCAGTTCTTC | CASSLKYELAGVNEQFF
. | TRBJ2-5 | TRBV5-4 | TRBD2 | TGTGCCAGCAGTTTCCGGGGAGGGCCTTTAGAGACCCAGTACTTC | CASSFRGGPLETQYF
. | TRBJ1-4 | TRBV6-5 | . | TGTGCCAGCAGTCCCCGCGGCGACGGTAATGAAAAACTGTTTTTT | CASSPRGDGNEKLFF
few | TRBJ1-2 | TRBV6-5 | . | TGTGCCAGCAGTCTACAGGGTCGAGGCTACACCTTC | CASSLQGRGYTF
. | TRBJ2-2 | TRBV4-1 | TRBD1 | TGCGCCAGCAGCCAAGCCGTACCGGGACAGGGAACCGGGGAGCTGTTTTTT | CASSQAVPGQGTGELFF
. | TRBJ1-5 | TRBV19 | . | TGTGCCAGTAGGAAGGTCGGGGGAAATGATCAGCCCCAGCATTTT | CASRKVGGNDQPQHF